These 5 T cell receptor beta chains came from one sample sequenced in a study of blood T cell repertoires in COVID-19. TCRdb's table, derived via immunoSEQ multiplex PCR, lists solely in-frame clones and lacks some. The data contain about 55,000 clones, around nine tenths of them singletons. The sample consisted of peripheral blood. The receptors derive from a human donor with active COVID-19. The donor label of this sample is uncertain.

The rearrangement uses TRBV4-2 and TRBJ2-1, with 10 bases aligning to TRBD2. The V segment lost 1 base and the J segment 7 bases; nucleotides outside the gene matches: 16. There are 19 residues in the CDR3. The germline CDR1 and CDR2 sequences are LGHNA and YNFKEQ. The CDR3 bases are TGTGCCAGCAGCCAAGTGAGGGCTAGCGGGAGATATTCGGTAAATGAGCAGTTCTTC. Its translation is CASSQVRASGRYSVNEQFF.

V is TRBV27 and J is TRBJ2-3; D perhaps matches TRBD2 (6 bases). Germline CDR1 reads MNHEY; CDR2 reads SMNVEV (reference sequence). The CDR3 runs to 13 residues. The V end was cut by 6 bases, the J end by 3 bases, with 10 bases between. DNA of the CDR3: TGTGCCAGCAGGCCCGGAGGGACAGATACGCAGTATTTT. It codes for CASRPGGTDTQYF.

The chain carries TRBV19 and TRBJ2-3; 9 bases agree with TRBD2. Germline CDR1 LNHDA, CDR2 SQIVND (reference sequence). With V trimmed by 5 bases and J by 2 bases, 5 bases remained unmatched. The CDR3 covers 15 residues. CDR3 DNA: TGTGCCAGTAGTCAGGCTAGCGGGAACACAGATACGCAGTATTTT. Its translation is CASSQASGNTDTQYF.

The V gene is TRBV5-1, the J gene TRBJ1-2; 8 nucleotides align to TRBD1. The CDR3 contains 16 residues. CDR1 and CDR2 from the germline V gene are SGHRS and YFSETQ. The J segment lost 7 bases and the V segment lost 0 bases, leaving 11 bases of the junction unmatched. The CDR3 DNA reads as TGCGCCAGCAGCTTGGCCGGGACAGGAGTGGTATCTGGCTACACCTTC. Residues: CASSLAGTGVVSGYTF.

This clone occurred once. The CDR3 region is CASSIDRGNYEQYF. In DNA form, the CDR3 reads TGTGCCAGCAGTATTGACAGGGGAAACTACGAGCAGTACTTC. V is TRBV27 and J is TRBJ2-7; TRBD1 matches 8 bases. Germline-derived CDR1 and CDR2 are MNHEY and SMNVEV (reference sequence). The CDR3 covers 14 residues. Germline trimming cut 5 bases from V and 3 bases from J; bases unmatched to any gene: 6.